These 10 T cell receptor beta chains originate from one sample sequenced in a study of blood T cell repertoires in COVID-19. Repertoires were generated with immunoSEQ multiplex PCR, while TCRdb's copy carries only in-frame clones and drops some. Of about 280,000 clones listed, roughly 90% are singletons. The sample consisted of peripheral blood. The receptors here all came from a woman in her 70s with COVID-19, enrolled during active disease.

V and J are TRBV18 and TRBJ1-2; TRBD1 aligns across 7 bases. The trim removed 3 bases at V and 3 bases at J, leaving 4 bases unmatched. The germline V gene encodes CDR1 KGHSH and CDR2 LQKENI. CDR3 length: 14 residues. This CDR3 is CASSPGGQDYGYTF. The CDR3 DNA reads TGTGCCAGCTCACCCGGCGGACAGGACTATGGCTACACCTTC.

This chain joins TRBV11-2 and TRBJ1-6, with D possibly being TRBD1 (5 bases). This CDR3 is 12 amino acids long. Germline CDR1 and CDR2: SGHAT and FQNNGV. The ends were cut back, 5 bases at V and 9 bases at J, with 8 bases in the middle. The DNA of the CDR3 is TGTGCCAGCAGCCCCGGGGGTTCACCCCTCCACTTT. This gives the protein CASSPGGSPLHF. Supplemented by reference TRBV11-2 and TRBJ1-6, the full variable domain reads EAGVAQSPRYKIIEKRQSVAFWCNPISGHATLYWYQQILGQGPKLLIQFQNNGVVDDSQLPKDRFSAERLKGVDSTLKIQPAKLEDSAVYLCASSPGGSPLHFGNGTRLTVT.

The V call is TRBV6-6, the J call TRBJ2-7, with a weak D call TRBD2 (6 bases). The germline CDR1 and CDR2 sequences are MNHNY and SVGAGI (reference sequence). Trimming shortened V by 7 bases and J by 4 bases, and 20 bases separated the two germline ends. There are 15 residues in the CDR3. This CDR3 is CASTPAAGFAYEQYF. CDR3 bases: TGTGCCAGCACTCCAGCAGCGGGCTTCGCATACGAGCAGTACTTC.

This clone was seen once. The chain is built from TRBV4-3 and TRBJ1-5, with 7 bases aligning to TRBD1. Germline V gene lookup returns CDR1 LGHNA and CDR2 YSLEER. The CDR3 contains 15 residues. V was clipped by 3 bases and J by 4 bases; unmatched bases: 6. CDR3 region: CASSQGRQGNQPQHF. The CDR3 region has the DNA TGCGCCAGCAGCCAGGGGAGACAGGGAAATCAGCCCCAGCATTTT.

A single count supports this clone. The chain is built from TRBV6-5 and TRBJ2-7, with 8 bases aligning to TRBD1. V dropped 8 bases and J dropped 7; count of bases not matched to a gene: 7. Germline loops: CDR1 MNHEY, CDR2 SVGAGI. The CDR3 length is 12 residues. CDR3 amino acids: CASAQGAGEQYF. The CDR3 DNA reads TGTGCCAGCGCTCAGGGGGCAGGGGAGCAGTACTTC.

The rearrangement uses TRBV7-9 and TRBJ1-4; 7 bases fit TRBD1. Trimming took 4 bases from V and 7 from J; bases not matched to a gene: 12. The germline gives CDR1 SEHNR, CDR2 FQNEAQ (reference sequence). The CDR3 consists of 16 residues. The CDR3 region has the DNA TGTGCCAGCAGCTCCCGACAGGGCATAGAGACTGAAAAACTGTTTTTT. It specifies CASSSRQGIETEKLFF.

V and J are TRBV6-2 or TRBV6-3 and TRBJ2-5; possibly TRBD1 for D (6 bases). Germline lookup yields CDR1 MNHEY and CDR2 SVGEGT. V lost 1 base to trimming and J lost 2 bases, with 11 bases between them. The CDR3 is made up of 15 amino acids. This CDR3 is CASSYFGRGQETQYF. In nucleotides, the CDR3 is TGTGCCAGCAGTTACTTCGGCAGGGGTCAAGAGACCCAGTACTTC.

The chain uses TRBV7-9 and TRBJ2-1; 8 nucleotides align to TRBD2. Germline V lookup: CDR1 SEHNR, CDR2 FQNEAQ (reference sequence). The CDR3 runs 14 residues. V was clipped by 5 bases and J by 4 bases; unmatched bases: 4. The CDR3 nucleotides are TGTGCCAGCAGCCTACTAGCGGATTACAATGAGCAGTTCTTC. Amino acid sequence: CASSLLADYNEQFF.

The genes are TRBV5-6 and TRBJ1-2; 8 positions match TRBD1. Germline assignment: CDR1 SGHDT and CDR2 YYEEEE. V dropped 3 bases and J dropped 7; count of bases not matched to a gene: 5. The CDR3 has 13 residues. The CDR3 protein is CASSSYRGGGYTF. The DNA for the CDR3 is TGTGCCAGCAGCTCCTACAGGGGGGGTGGCTACACCTTC.

CDR3 sequence (DNA): TGTGCCAGCAGCCCAATCGGCCAGGGGATGTACGAGCAGTACTTC. It codes for CASSPIGQGMYEQYF. The chain is built from TRBV7-7 and TRBJ2-7; D possibly corresponds to TRBD1 (6 bases). The V end was cut by 5 bases, the J end by 4 bases, with 18 bases between. The CDR3 contains 15 residues. Germline-derived CDR1 and CDR2 are SSHAT and FNYEAQ (reference sequence).